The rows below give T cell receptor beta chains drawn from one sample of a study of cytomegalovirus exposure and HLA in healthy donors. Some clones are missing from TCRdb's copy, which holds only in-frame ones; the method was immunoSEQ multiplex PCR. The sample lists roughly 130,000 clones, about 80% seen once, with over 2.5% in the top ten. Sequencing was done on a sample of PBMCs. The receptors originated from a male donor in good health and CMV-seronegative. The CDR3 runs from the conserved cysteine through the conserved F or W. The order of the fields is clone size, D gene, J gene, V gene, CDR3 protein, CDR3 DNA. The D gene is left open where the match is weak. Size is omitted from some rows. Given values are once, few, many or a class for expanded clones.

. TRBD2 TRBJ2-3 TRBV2 CASSDGRLAGGLNTQYF TGTGCCAGCAGTGACGGGAGACTAGCGGGAGGATTAAATACGCAGTATTTT
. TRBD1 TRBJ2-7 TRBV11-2 CASSSDWGQGRQYF TGTGCCAGCAGCTCGGACTGGGGACAGGGAAGGCAGTACTTC
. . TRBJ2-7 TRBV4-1 CASSQDLGLEQYF TGCGCCAGCAGCCAAGATTTAGGACTCGAGCAGTACTTC
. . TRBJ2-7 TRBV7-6 CASSLAVGEAYEQYF TGTGCCAGCAGCTTAGCGGTAGGGGAGGCCTACGAGCAGTACTTC
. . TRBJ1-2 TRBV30 CAWSVSPTPNYGYTF TGTGCCTGGAGTGTAAGCCCCACTCCTAACTATGGCTACACCTTC
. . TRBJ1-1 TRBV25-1 CASSEGAGGGTEAFF TGTGCCAGCAGTGAGGGGGCAGGCGGCGGCACTGAAGCTTTCTTT
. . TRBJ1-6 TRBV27 CASSLWTGDSPLHF TGTGCCAGCAGTTTGTGGACCGGGGATTCACCCCTCCACTTT
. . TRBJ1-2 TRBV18 CASSPGGGPSLGYTF TGTGCCAGCTCACCAGGTGGAGGACCAAGTCTTGGCTACACCTTC
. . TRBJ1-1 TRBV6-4 CASSYRARGEAFF TGTGCCAGCAGTTACAGGGCCCGCGGTGAAGCTTTCTTT
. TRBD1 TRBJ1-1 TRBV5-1 CASSLARAGGLGTEAFF TGCGCCAGCAGCTTGGCTAGGGCAGGGGGCTTAGGAACTGAAGCTTTCTTT
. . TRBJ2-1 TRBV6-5 CASRATGVGSNEQFF TGTGCCAGCAGAGCGACGGGAGTGGGGTCCAATGAGCAGTTCTTC
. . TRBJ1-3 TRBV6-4 CASREELTGQPEGAIYF TGTGCCAGCAGGGAGGAACTGACAGGACAGCCCGAAGGGGCCATATATTTT
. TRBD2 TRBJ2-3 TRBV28 CASSPLKRGGRKDTQYF TGTGCCAGCAGTCCCCTTAAGCGGGGGGGCCGGAAAGATACGCAGTATTTT
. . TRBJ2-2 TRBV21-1 CASSLAGVYTGELFF TGTGCCAGCAGCCTAGCGGGAGTTTACACCGGGGAGCTGTTTTTT
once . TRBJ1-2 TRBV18 CASSPDSSNGYTF TGTGCCAGCTCACCAGACAGCAGCAATGGCTACACCTTC
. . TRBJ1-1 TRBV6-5 CASREDILNTEAFF TGTGCCAGCAGAGAAGACATCCTGAACACTGAAGCTTTCTTT
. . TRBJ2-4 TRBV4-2 CASSQDLGVGAKNIQYF TGTGCCAGCAGCCAAGATTTGGGAGTCGGAGCCAAAAACATTCAGTACTTC
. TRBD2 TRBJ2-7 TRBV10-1 CASSEAGGPEEQYF TGCGCCAGCAGTGAAGCGGGAGGGCCCGAAGAGCAGTACTTC
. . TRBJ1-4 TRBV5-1 CASSFIGTGATNEKLFF TGCGCCAGCAGCTTTATCGGGACGGGAGCAACTAATGAAAAACTGTTTTTT
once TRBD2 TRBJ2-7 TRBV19 CASSIGASGRVYEQYF TGTGCCAGTAGTATAGGGGCGAGCGGGAGAGTATACGAGCAGTACTTC
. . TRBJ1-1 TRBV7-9 CSSSFGMTGGDTEAFF TGTTCCAGCAGCTTTGGTATGACTGGGGGGGACACTGAAGCTTTCTTT
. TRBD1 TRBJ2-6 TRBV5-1 CASSLRGQGASGANGLTF TGCGCCAGCAGCTTGAGGGGACAGGGGGCGAGCGGGGCCAACGGCCTGACTTTC
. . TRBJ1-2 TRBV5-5 CASSQAAGVYGYTF TGTGCCAGCAGCCAGGCCGCGGGAGTTTATGGCTACACCTTC
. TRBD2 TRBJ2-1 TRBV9 CASRVPGLADPYSYNEQFF TGTGCCAGCAGGGTCCCGGGACTAGCGGATCCCTATTCCTACAATGAGCAGTTCTTC